A selection of T cell receptor beta chains follows, all from one sample in a study of blood T cells in healthy people across ages. TCRdb processed the 5' RACE reads anew with MiXCR; each CDR3 protein has one entry. The sample has 650,000 to 1,000,000 distinct CDR3 sequences; around half are singletons. Sequenced input: blood. The source is a man older than 75 in good health. The CDR3 runs from the conserved cysteine through the conserved F or W. D genes are given only for firm matches. The size field is filled for only some rows; it gives once, few, many or a size class.

V: TRBV6-1
size: .
D: .
J: TRBJ2-3
CDR3: CASSGGGFADTQYF
DNA: TGTGCCAGCAGTGGTGGAGGGTTCGCAGATACGCAGTATTTT

V: TRBV10-3
size: .
D: .
J: TRBJ2-3
CDR3: CAIGQHTDTQYF
DNA: TGTGCCATCGGCCAGCACACAGATACGCAGTATTTT

V: TRBV4-2
size: .
D: TRBD1
J: TRBJ2-1
CDR3: CASSQPTQGVASYNEQFF
DNA: TGTGCCAGCAGCCAACCCACACAGGGGGTCGCGTCCTACAATGAGCAGTTCTTC

V: TRBV20-1
size: .
D: TRBD2
J: TRBJ2-1
CDR3: CGASRASGSTEQFF
DNA: TGCGGTGCTAGTAGAGCTAGCGGGAGTACTGAGCAGTTCTTC

V: TRBV7-9
size: .
D: .
J: TRBJ2-5
CDR3: CASSSRGTTQETQYF
DNA: TGTGCCAGCAGCTCCAGGGGAACAACCCAAGAGACCCAGTACTTC

V: TRBV27
size: many
D: .
J: TRBJ1-1
CDR3: CASSSTRYGRLQQAFF
DNA: TGTGCCAGCAGTTCGACCCGCTATGGCAGGCTGCAACAAGCTTTCTTT

V: TRBV15
size: .
D: .
J: TRBJ1-2
CDR3: CATSRDLGGDGYTF
DNA: TGTGCCACCAGCAGAGATTTGGGAGGGGATGGCTACACCTTC

V: TRBV29-1
size: .
D: TRBD1
J: TRBJ2-2
CDR3: CSFRVTGGTGELFF
DNA: TGCAGCTTCCGGGTGACAGGGGGGACCGGGGAGCTGTTTTTT

V: TRBV5-1
size: few
D: TRBD1
J: TRBJ1-4
CDR3: CASSADRAGDEKLFF
DNA: TGCGCCAGCAGCGCGGACAGGGCTGGGGATGAAAAACTGTTTTTT

V: TRBV6-2/TRBV6-3
size: .
D: .
J: TRBJ2-1
CDR3: CASSLTQWSSGGGTYNEQFF
DNA: TGTGCCAGCAGCCTCACCCAGTGGTCTAGCGGAGGGGGCACCTACAATGAGCAGTTCTTC

V: TRBV20-1
size: many
D: TRBD1
J: TRBJ1-4
CDR3: CSATGQGLSEKLFF
DNA: TGCAGTGCTACTGGACAGGGTTTAAGTGAAAAACTGTTTTTT

V: TRBV20-1
size: .
D: TRBD2
J: TRBJ2-1
CDR3: CSAQASGRYNEQFF
DNA: TGCAGTGCCCAAGCTAGCGGGAGGTACAATGAGCAGTTCTTC

V: TRBV10-3
size: .
D: .
J: TRBJ2-2
CDR3: CAISGDTNLGAGELFF
DNA: TGTGCCATCAGCGGTGATACCAATTTGGGAGCCGGGGAGCTGTTTTTT

V: TRBV4-3
size: many
D: .
J: TRBJ2-5
CDR3: CASSRGTEYQETQYF
DNA: TGCGCCAGCAGCCGTGGTACAGAGTACCAAGAGACCCAGTACTTC

V: TRBV5-6
size: many
D: .
J: TRBJ2-6
CDR3: CASSRIPNRAGANVLTF
DNA: TGTGCCAGCAGCCGAATCCCCAATAGGGCCGGGGCCAACGTCCTGACTTTC

V: TRBV6-2/TRBV6-3
size: few
D: .
J: TRBJ2-7
CDR3: CASRSRGGGSPGQYF
DNA: TGTGCCAGCAGGAGCCGAGGAGGGGGGAGTCCCGGGCAGTACTTC

V: TRBV3-1
size: many
D: .
J: TRBJ1-5
CDR3: CASSQGGGTQPQHF
DNA: TGTGCCAGCAGCCAAGGTGGAGGGACTCAGCCCCAGCATTTT

V: TRBV7-9
size: once
D: .
J: TRBJ1-2
CDR3: CASSGQYYYGYTF
DNA: TGTGCCAGCAGCGGACAGTACTACTATGGCTACACCTTC

V: TRBV5-1
size: many
D: .
J: TRBJ2-1
CDR3: CASSQPGSMRNEQFF
DNA: TGCGCCAGCAGTCAGCCGGGCTCTATGAGGAATGAGCAGTTCTTC

V: TRBV28
size: .
D: .
J: TRBJ2-7
CDR3: CASSLPQEQYF
DNA: TGTGCCAGCAGTTTACCTCAGGAGCAGTACTTC

V: TRBV14
size: few
D: TRBD2
J: TRBJ2-4
CDR3: CASSQDSGSQNIQYF
DNA: TGTGCCAGCAGCCAAGATAGCGGGAGTCAAAACATTCAGTACTTC

V: TRBV7-8
size: few
D: TRBD2
J: TRBJ2-1
CDR3: CASSLAAARLAVYNGQFF
DNA: TGTGCCAGCAGCTTAGCGGCAGCACGGCTAGCGGTCTACAATGGGCAGTTCTTC